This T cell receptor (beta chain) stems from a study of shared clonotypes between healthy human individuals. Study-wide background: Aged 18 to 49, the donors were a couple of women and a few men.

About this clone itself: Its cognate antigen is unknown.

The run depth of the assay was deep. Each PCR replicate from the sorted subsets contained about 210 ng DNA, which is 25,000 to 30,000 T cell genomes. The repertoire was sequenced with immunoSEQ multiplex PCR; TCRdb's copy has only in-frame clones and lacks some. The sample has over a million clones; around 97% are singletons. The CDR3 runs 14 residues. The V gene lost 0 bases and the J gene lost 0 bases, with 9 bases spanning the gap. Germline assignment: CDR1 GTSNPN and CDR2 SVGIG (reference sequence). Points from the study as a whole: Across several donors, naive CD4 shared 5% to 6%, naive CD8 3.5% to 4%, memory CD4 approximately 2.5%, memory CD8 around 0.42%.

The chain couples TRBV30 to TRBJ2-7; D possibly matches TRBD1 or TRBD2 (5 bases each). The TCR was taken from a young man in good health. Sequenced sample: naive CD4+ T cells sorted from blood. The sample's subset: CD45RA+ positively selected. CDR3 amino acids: CAWSVGGNSYEQYF. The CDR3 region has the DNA TGTGCCTGGAGTGTTGGGGGAAACTCCTACGAGCAGTACTTC.